Presented here are 10 T cell receptor beta chains from one specimen sequenced in a study of T cells in Graves' hyperthyroidism and ophthalmopathy. Amplification yielded TCR beta CDR3 regions, with RNA transcripts as the source. HTBI primers were used for first-round RT-PCR of the TCR CDR3. TCRdb called the multiplex PCR reads again in MiXCR, with one record for every CDR3 protein. The sample includes about 270,000 distinct CDR3 sequences, around 20% of them seen just once. The source material was blood. The origin of the receptors is a man younger than 40 with Graves' ophthalmopathy.

The chain couples TRBV24-1 to TRBJ2-3, with no clear D. Trimming left V 2 bases short and J 1 base short, with 6 bases between. CDR3 length equals 14 residues. The germline CDR1 and CDR2 sequences are KGHDR and SFDVKD. The CDR3: CATSDSHRTDTQYF. In DNA form, the CDR3 reads TGTGCCACCAGTGATTCACATCGCACAGATACGCAGTATTTT.

This rearrangement joins TRBV7-9 to TRBJ1-1; D not certain. The germline CDR1 and CDR2 sequences are SEHNR and FQNEAQ (reference sequence). The CDR3 covers 15 residues. V lost 4 bases, J lost 1 base, and 13 bases lay in between. DNA of the CDR3: TGTGCCAGCAGCTACCCGGGTCCCCGGAACACTGAAGCTTTCTTT. Encoded protein: CASSYPGPRNTEAFF.

This clonotype was counted at least ten times. The CDR3 sequence: CASSGTVSNQPQHF. The CDR3 region has the DNA TGTGCCAGCAGCGGGACAGTTAGCAATCAGCCCCAGCATTTT. The chain is built from TRBV2 and TRBJ1-5; TRBD1 aligns across 7 bases. Trimming removed 6 bases from V and 0 bases from J; junction bases left unmatched: 2. The CDR3 covers 14 residues. Per germline, CDR1 SNHLY and CDR2 FYNNEI.

The CDR3 reads CASSVGSQVNSPLHF. DNA of the CDR3: TGTGCCAGCAGCGTAGGGAGTCAGGTTAATTCACCCCTCCACTTT. This chain links TRBV9 with TRBJ1-6, with D uncertain. Germline V gene lookup returns CDR1 SGDLS and CDR2 YYNGEE. V was pared by 0 bases and J by 6 bases, with 10 bases between. CDR3 length equals 15 residues.

This clonotype was picked up a small number of times. The rearrangement links TRBV10-3 to TRBJ2-1, with D perhaps matching TRBD2 (5 bases). Trimming shortened V by 3 bases and J by 5 bases, and 17 bases separated the two germline ends. This CDR3 is built from 16 residues. From germline, CDR1 is ENHRY and CDR2 SYGVKD. CDR3 nucleotide sequence: TGTGCCATCAGTGACCCGCGGGCGGAAGCGAACAATGAGCAGTTCTTC. Amino acid sequence: CAISDPRAEANNEQFF.

This clonotype was found many times. The V gene is TRBV28, the J gene TRBJ2-7; D is perhaps TRBD1 or TRBD2 (5 bases each). The CDR3 has 15 amino acids. V gave up 5 bases and J gave up 5 bases, with 19 bases separating them. Per germline, CDR1 MDHEN and CDR2 SYDVKM. The CDR3 nucleotides are TGTGCCAGCAGTACAATTGGGACCAGGCCCCACGAGCAGTACTTC. Translated, it gives CASSTIGTRPHEQYF. Together with reference TRBV28 and TRBJ2-7, the CDR3 gives the full variable domain: DVKVTQSSRYLVKRTGEKVFLECVQDMDHENMFWYRQDPGLGLRLIYFSYDVKMKEKGDIPEGYSVSREKKERFSLILESASTNQTSMYLCASSTIGTRPHEQYFGPGTRLTVT.

At least ten counts were recorded for this clonotype. The chain links TRBV5-1 to TRBJ1-1; tentative D call: TRBD1 (5 bases). Germline V gives CDR1 SGHRS, CDR2 YFSETQ. The CDR3 length is 15 residues. Trimming removed 7 bases from V and 0 bases from J, with 16 bases in between. The CDR3 DNA sequence: TGCGCCAGCTCGGGGACGACATGGATGAACACTGAAGCTTTCTTT. It translates to CASSGTTWMNTEAFF.

This clonotype was detected ten times or more. J is TRBJ1-1 and V is TRBV7-9; D is possibly TRBD1 (6 bases). V lost 2 bases, J lost 7 bases, and 8 bases lay in between. CDR1 and CDR2 from the germline V gene are SEHNR and FQNEAQ (reference sequence). The CDR3 sequence is 12 residues long. As DNA, the CDR3 is TGTGCCAGCAGCTTAAGGACAGATGAAGCTTTCTTT. Its protein is CASSLRTDEAFF.

This clonotype was counted between two and nine times. The rearrangement links TRBV10-3 to TRBJ2-1, with D perhaps matching TRBD1 or TRBD2 (5 bases each). The V end was cut by 9 bases, the J end by 4 bases, with 13 bases between. CDR1 and CDR2 (germline): ENHRY, SYGVKD. The CDR3 is 13 amino acids. In DNA form, the CDR3 reads TGTGCCATTCGGGACGAGAGGTACAATGAGCAGTTCTTC. This translates into CAIRDERYNEQFF.

This clonotype was detected a few times. CDR3 loop: CASSDRTTGHYEQYF. CDR3 bases: TGTGCCAGCAGTGATCGGACGACAGGGCACTACGAGCAGTACTTC. The chain combines TRBV2 with TRBJ2-7; 7 bases are a match to TRBD1. CDR1 is SNHLY, CDR2 FYNNEI, per germline. The ends lost 3 bases at V and 3 bases at J; junction bases unmatched: 8. There are 15 residues in the CDR3.